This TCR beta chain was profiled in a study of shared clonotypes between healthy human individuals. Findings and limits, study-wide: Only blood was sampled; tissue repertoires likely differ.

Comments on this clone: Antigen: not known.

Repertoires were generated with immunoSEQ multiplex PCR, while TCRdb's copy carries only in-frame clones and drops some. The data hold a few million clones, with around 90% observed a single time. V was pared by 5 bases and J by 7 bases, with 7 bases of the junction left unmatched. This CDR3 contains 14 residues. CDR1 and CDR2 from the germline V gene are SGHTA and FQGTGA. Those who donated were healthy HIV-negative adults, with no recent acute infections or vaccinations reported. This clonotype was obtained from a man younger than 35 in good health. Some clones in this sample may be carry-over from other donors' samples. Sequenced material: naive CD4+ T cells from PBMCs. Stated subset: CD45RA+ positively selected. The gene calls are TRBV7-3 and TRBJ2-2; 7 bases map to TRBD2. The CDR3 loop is CASSPQIAGGELFF. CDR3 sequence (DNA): TGTGCCAGCAGCCCTCAAATAGCGGGCGGGGAGCTGTTTTTT.